The 2 T cell receptor beta chains below were found in one sample sequenced in a study of T-cell memory formation after mild COVID-19. TCRdb re-analysed the 5' RACE reads in MiXCR, keeping a single row per CDR3 protein. Among hundreds of thousands of distinct CDR3 sequences listed, 16% were seen once. Specimen: PBMCs or a T cell subset sorted from them (not recorded which). These receptors were taken from a young man who had mild COVID-19 (a few samples of this study predate the infection). Cell type and time point are not known.

This clonotype was picked up a small number of times. The rearrangement links TRBV5-1 to TRBJ2-1; a weak D match, TRBD1 (6 bases). The CDR3 spans 15 residues. The V end lost 7 bases, the J end lost 4 bases, and 18 bases lay between the germline ends. Looked up from germline, CDR1 is SGHRS and CDR2 is YFSETQ. The CDR3 DNA reads TGCGCCAGCCGTCCCCCCGGGACAAGGTACAATGAGCAGTTCTTC. Protein: CASRPPGTRYNEQFF.

This chain uses TRBV12-3 or TRBV12-4 with TRBJ1-3; D not certain. The CDR3 runs 14 residues. V dropped 3 bases and J dropped 0 bases, with 6 bases sitting between them. CDR3 bases: TGTGCCAGCAGTTTCGGTGCCTCTGGAAACACCATATATTTT. Translated: CASSFGASGNTIYF.